This TCR beta chain was documented in a study of blood T cells in healthy people across ages. Background on the study: The capture of about one barcoded beta molecule per two T cells was achieved by template switching.

V gave up 0 bases and J gave up 5 bases, with 11 bases separating them. The CDR3 is made up of 15 amino acids. The germline V gene has CDR1 LGHNA and CDR2 YSLEER. A second PCR, run for roughly 6 to 11 cycles, used a sample-barcoded 5' primer plus a J-beta primer mix. TCRdb fed the 5' RACE reads into MiXCR, producing one record per CDR3 protein. The table includes some 1,500,000 distinct CDR3 sequences, under 55% detected once. There are a few counts of this clonotype. The chain joins TRBV4-3 to TRBJ1-5; D is perhaps TRBD1 (5 bases). The receptor comes from a woman younger than 30 in good health. Sequencing was done on a sample of blood. The CDR3 sequence is CASSQDRQGYQPQHF. In DNA, the CDR3 is TGCGCCAGCAGCCAAGATCGTCAGGGTTATCAGCCCCAGCATTTT.